This passage covers 18 T cell receptor beta chains from one sample sequenced in a study of T cell responses to AZD1222 COVID-19 vaccine (dated by TCRdb to the early 2020s). The method was the immunoSEQ multiplex PCR assay. TCRdb limited this immuneACCESS table to in-frame rearrangements with V and J called. A share of clones is missing; checked studies link under half to unresolved V genes, and the rest is unexplained. The sample includes some 100,000 clones, with around 90% observed a single time. The ten biggest clones cover roughly 1.7% of the sample. Interpreted using the paper, the time point label stands for: baseline before first vaccination. The sequenced sample was peripheral blood, obtained on day 0 of AZD1222 vaccination. The receptors derive from an adult in good health.

The V call is TRBV27, the J call TRBJ1-5, with D unresolved. The germline V and J ends were trimmed by 5 bases and 0 bases, with 17 bases remaining between them. The germline gives CDR1 MNHEY, CDR2 SMNVEV (reference sequence). The CDR3 runs 17 residues. The CDR3 nucleotides are TGTGCCAGCAGTGCCCGAACGACGGCATATAGCAATCAGCCCCAGCATTTT. This encodes CASSARTTAYSNQPQHF.

This sequence joins TRBV9 and TRBJ2-1; 11 bases agree with TRBD1. The ends lost 3 bases at V and 2 bases at J; junction bases unmatched: 1. The CDR3 has 15 residues. Per the germline V gene, CDR1 is SGDLS and CDR2 is YYNGEE. The CDR3 is CASSGGQGAYNEQFF. CDR3 nucleotides: TGTGCCAGCAGCGGGGGACAGGGGGCCTACAATGAGCAGTTCTTC.

The gene calls are TRBV28 and TRBJ1-4; D gene ambiguous. Germline V CDR1 and CDR2: MDHEN, SYDVKM. Trimming left V 7 bases short and J 11 bases short, with 17 bases between. This CDR3 region has 13 residues. This CDR3 reads CASTAGPEEKLFF. The CDR3 DNA is TGTGCCAGCACCGCAGGTCCGGAGGAGAAACTGTTTTTT. Full variable domain (rest looked up from reference TRBV28 and TRBJ1-4): DVKVTQSSRYLVKRTGEKVFLECVQDMDHENMFWYRQDPGLGLRLIYFSYDVKMKEKGDIPEGYSVSREKKERFSLILESASTNQTSMYLCASTAGPEEKLFFGSGTQLSVL.

The chain uses TRBV11-2 and TRBJ2-7; tentative D call: TRBD1 (5 bases). This CDR3 has 15 residues. Per the germline V gene, CDR1 is SGHAT and CDR2 is FQNNGV. V lost 1 base and J lost 2, with 12 bases in between. The CDR3 DNA sequence: TGTGCCAGCAGCTTAGTAGCAGGGCAGACCTACGAGCAGTACTTC. This translates into CASSLVAGQTYEQYF.

The rearrangement links TRBV7-6 to TRBJ1-4; 10 bases align to TRBD1. Germline values: CDR1 SGHVS, CDR2 FNYEAQ. This CDR3 is built from 15 residues. The J segment lost 7 bases and the V segment lost 5 bases, leaving 7 bases of the junction unmatched. CDR3 sequence: CASSPLTGGSEKLFF. In DNA, the CDR3 is TGTGCCAGCAGCCCTTTGACAGGGGGCAGTGAAAAACTGTTTTTT.

This clone was seen more than once but under ten times. The V and J genes are TRBV29-1 and TRBJ2-6, with D possibly being TRBD2 (6 bases). CDR3 size: 16 residues. The V end lost 7 bases, the J end lost 2 bases, and 18 bases lay between the germline ends. Looked up from germline, CDR1 is SQVTM and CDR2 is ANQGSEA. CDR3 bases: TGCAGCGCGGGGGACCCACCTATCCCTGGGGCCAACGTCCTGACTTTC. Translating it yields CSAGDPPIPGANVLTF.

The rearrangement joins TRBV2 to TRBJ2-1; 10 bases fit TRBD2. Germline-derived CDR1 and CDR2 are SNHLY and FYNNEI. CDR3 length: 17 amino acids. The trim removed 3 bases at V and 6 bases at J, leaving 11 bases unmatched. The CDR3 is CASSDPPSGSYFNEQFF. In DNA form, the CDR3 reads TGTGCCAGCAGTGATCCGCCTAGCGGGAGTTACTTCAATGAGCAGTTCTTC.

V and J are TRBV2 and TRBJ2-7; 7 nucleotides line up with TRBD2. CDR3 length equals 14 residues. After removal of 4 bases from V and 3 bases from J, the junction contained 6 bases not matched to a gene. CDR1 and CDR2 (germline): SNHLY, FYNNEI. CDR3 sequence: CASSAASGYYEQYF. CDR3 bases: TGTGCCAGCAGTGCGGCTAGCGGATACTACGAGCAGTACTTC. The full variable domain, with the rest looked up from reference TRBV2 and TRBJ2-7, is EPEVTQTPSHQVTQMGQEVILRCVPISNHLYFYWYRQILGQKVEFLVSFYNNEISEKSEIFDDQFSVERPDGSNFTLKIRSTKLEDSAMYFCASSAASGYYEQYFGPGTRLTVT.

This clone occurred once. A junction end diverges from the germline sequence, so it may reflect a read error. J is TRBJ1-2 and V is TRBV28; 10 bases are a match to TRBD1. The germline gives CDR1 MDHEN, CDR2 SYDVKM. This CDR3 has 14 residues. The CDR3 nucleotides are TGTGCCAGCAGTCCCGCACCGGGACAGGGGCGCCCCACTTTC. Translating it yields CASSPAPGQGRPTF.

V usage is TRBV19 and J usage is TRBJ2-3; 10 bases map to TRBD2. The CDR3 runs to 14 residues. Germline-derived CDR1 and CDR2 are LNHDA and SQIVND (reference sequence). After removal of 8 bases from V and 2 bases from J, the junction contained 4 bases not matched to a gene. CDR3 residues: CASSGTSATDTQYF. Written as DNA, the CDR3 is TGTGCCAGTTCCGGGACTAGCGCCACAGATACGCAGTATTTT.

The V gene is TRBV12-2, the J gene TRBJ2-5. TRBV12-2 corresponds to a pseudogene. This CDR3 contains 13 residues. This CDR3 is CASRSPYQETQYF. The CDR3 DNA is TGTGCAAGTCGCTCGCCGTACCAAGAGACCCAGTACTTC.

This clone occurred once. This rearrangement joins TRBV7-2 to TRBJ2-1; a possible D gene is TRBD2 (5 bases). The CDR3 consists of 13 residues. Germline V gene data show CDR1 as SGHTA and CDR2 as FQGNSA. Trimming removed 3 bases from V and 4 bases from J, with 7 bases in between. CDR3 sequence reads: CASSLGAYNEQFF. As DNA, the CDR3 is TGTGCCAGCAGCTTGGGAGCATACAATGAGCAGTTCTTC.

In its sample, this clone was seen a few times. The CDR3 region has the DNA TGTGCCAGCAGTGCAGCGGCGATGGGGGGCACAGATACGCAGTATTTT. This encodes CASSAAAMGGTDTQYF. The chain links TRBV6-4 to TRBJ2-3, with D possibly being TRBD1 or TRBD2 (5 bases each). Trimming stripped 4 bases from V and 1 base from J, with 15 bases between. The CDR3 extends over 16 amino acids. Germline loops: CDR1 MRHNA, CDR2 SNTAGT.

The V and J genes are TRBV7-8 and TRBJ2-1, with TRBD1 matching 8 bases. CDR1 is SGHVS and CDR2 is FQNEAQ in the germline V gene. The V gene end was trimmed by 4 bases and the J gene end by 9 bases; junction bases not matched to a gene: 11. The CDR3 consists of 15 residues. The CDR3 region has the DNA TGTGCCAGCAGCTATCTCCGGGACAGGCGAGGTGAGCAGTTCTTC. This gives the protein CASSYLRDRRGEQFF.

The rearrangement joins TRBV19 to TRBJ1-2, with 8 bases that match TRBD1. V lost 3 bases, J lost 3 bases, and 3 bases stayed unmatched. This CDR3 is 14 amino acids long. The germline gives CDR1 LNHDA, CDR2 SQIVND (reference sequence). CDR3 sequence reads: CASSIDRGYYGYTF. DNA of the CDR3: TGTGCCAGTAGTATTGACAGGGGCTACTATGGCTACACCTTC.

In the case of this clone: The same CDR3 can be traced to other DNA sequences in this sample. The DNA of the CDR3 is TGTGCCAGCAGTTTAGGGGTTTACACAGATACGCAGTATTTT. This gives the protein CASSLGVYTDTQYF. The V gene is TRBV27, the J gene TRBJ2-3; D remains unclear. V was pared by 2 bases and J by 2 bases, with 8 bases between. The CDR3 runs 14 residues. Germline CDR1 MNHEY, CDR2 SMNVEV (reference sequence).

In this sample, this clone turned up once. The V gene is TRBV5-3, the J gene TRBJ1-4, with 8 bases aligning to TRBD1. TRBV5-3 falls under the ORF class, with uncertain function. This CDR3 contains 16 residues. V dropped 1 base and J dropped 3; count of bases not matched to a gene: 5. The CDR3 sequence is CARSLSQGAANEKLFF. CDR3 DNA: TGTGCCAGAAGCTTGAGCCAGGGGGCTGCTAATGAAAAACTGTTTTTT.

This clone has just one count. The chain joins TRBV27 to TRBJ1-4; D perhaps matches TRBD1 (5 bases). The CDR3 runs 14 residues. Looked up from germline, CDR1 is MNHEY and CDR2 is SMNVEV (reference sequence). Trimming left V 2 bases short and J 7 bases short, with 11 bases between. The CDR3 nucleotides are TGTGCCAGCAGTTTAGGGACCTCCCCTGAAAAACTGTTTTTT. Protein product: CASSLGTSPEKLFF.